Sequencing of this TCR beta chain was carried out in a study of T cells in localized non-small cell lung cancer. Germline-derived CDR1 and CDR2 are MDHEN and SYDVKM. The length of the CDR3 is 16 residues. The trim removed 4 bases at V and 5 bases at J, leaving 10 bases unmatched. Data came from immunoSEQ multiplex PCR; TCRdb stores just in-frame clones and leaves some out. This sample carries 30,000 to 50,000 clones, 70% to 80% of them seen once, and the ten largest clones take approximately 35%. The sample here was PBMCs, taken before any cancer treatment. This chain links TRBV28 with TRBJ1-5; 8 bases agree with TRBD1. The source of this sequence is a woman aged 40-75 years with stage II squamous cell lung carcinoma. In DNA form, the CDR3 reads TGTGCCAGCAGTTCCAGGGGGCCGAGGGGATATCAGCCCCAGCATTTT. Protein: CASSSRGPRGYQPQHF.